The 9 T cell receptor beta chains given below trace back to one sample, sequenced in a study of shared clonotypes between healthy human individuals. Using immunoSEQ multiplex PCR, the repertoire was profiled, and TCRdb retains in-frame clones only, with some absent. This sample carries around 95,000 clones, 65% to 70% of them seen once, and the ten largest clones take less than 50%. The sample was memory CD8+ T cells sorted from blood. Subset denoted: CD45RO+ cells pooled with CCR7-negative TemRA cells. These receptors were obtained from a man under 40 in good health.

This rearrangement joins TRBV6-1 to TRBJ1-4; no reliable D call. V was clipped by 2 bases and J by 10 bases, with 8 bases between them. The CDR3 length is 12 residues. Germline assignment: CDR1 MNHNS and CDR2 SASEGT. CDR3 residues: CASSETGGKLFF. CDR3 DNA sequence: TGTGCCAGCAGTGAAACGGGAGGAAAACTGTTTTTT.

This clone was seen a handful of times. V usage is TRBV6-4 and J usage is TRBJ2-1; 8 bases match TRBD2. There are 14 residues in the CDR3. With 8 bases clipped from V and 7 bases from J, the junction kept 10 bases outside the gene matches. CDR1 is MRHNA and CDR2 is SNTAGT in the germline V gene. The CDR3 region is CASSARGGGNEQFF. The CDR3 nucleotides are TGTGCCAGCTCAGCCCGAGGCGGGGGGAATGAGCAGTTCTTC.

This rearrangement joins TRBV19 to TRBJ2-1; 11 bases are a match to TRBD2. CDR1 and CDR2 (germline): LNHDA, SQIVND (reference sequence). This CDR3 is built from 16 residues. J gave up 5 bases and V 3 bases, and 6 bases lay outside the gene matches. DNA of the CDR3: TGTGCCAGTAGTATTGGGACTAGCGGTCTCAACAATGAGCAGTTCTTC. Its translation: CASSIGTSGLNNEQFF.

The rearrangement uses TRBV5-1 and TRBJ2-2, with TRBD1 matching over 8 bases. The V gene end was trimmed by 0 bases and the J gene end by 1 base; junction bases not matched to a gene: 17. Per germline, CDR1 SGHRS and CDR2 YFSETQ. This CDR3 spans 21 amino acids. CDR3 DNA: TGCGCCAGCAGCTTGGGCCGAGCGCGCTTAACCGGGACAGGGAACACCGGGGAGCTGTTTTTT. This sequence encodes CASSLGRARLTGTGNTGELFF.

A few counts support this clone. The chain joins TRBV6-1 to TRBJ2-7; TRBD1 is a possible D gene (5 bases). Germline values: CDR1 MNHNS, CDR2 SASEGT. The length of the CDR3 is 15 residues. V lost 4 bases and J lost 2, with 15 bases in between. As DNA, the CDR3 is TGTGCCAGCAGTGGGGGCCTTGGTGATGCCTACGAGCAGTACTTC. This sequence encodes CASSGGLGDAYEQYF.

The rearrangement joins TRBV28 to TRBJ2-1; 8 nucleotides match TRBD2. The CDR3 spans 17 residues. J gave up 7 bases and V 2 bases, and 13 bases lay outside the gene matches. Germline CDR1 MDHEN, CDR2 SYDVKM. CDR3 protein: CASSLGGSGGPSNEQFF. Here the CDR3 DNA reads TGTGCCAGCAGTTTAGGAGGGTCGGGAGGGCCTTCTAATGAGCAGTTCTTC.

This clone came up a few times. J is TRBJ2-7 and V is TRBV28; TRBD2 agrees at 7 bases. V lost 7 bases and J lost 2; bases outside the gene matches: 5. The CDR3 has 13 residues. The germline V gene has CDR1 MDHEN and CDR2 SYDVKM. CDR3 amino acids: CASTSGTTYEQYF. CDR3 in DNA: TGTGCCAGCACCTCCGGGACTACCTACGAGCAGTACTTC.

The chain joins TRBV7-9 to TRBJ2-2, with D possibly being TRBD2 (6 bases). Germline CDR1 SEHNR, CDR2 FQNEAQ (reference sequence). The germline V and J ends were trimmed by 5 bases and 2 bases, with 18 bases remaining between them. This CDR3 contains 17 residues. This CDR3 is CASSEGLAAGNTGELFF. The CDR3 DNA follows: TGTGCCAGCAGCGAGGGACTCGCGGCTGGTAACACCGGGGAGCTGTTTTTT.

The chain has TRBV28 and TRBJ1-2; TRBD1 matches 7 bases. This CDR3 comprises 15 residues. Germline lookup yields CDR1 MDHEN and CDR2 SYDVKM. Germline trimming cut 4 bases from V and 8 bases from J; bases unmatched to any gene: 13. The CDR3 sequence is CASSYRGLRADGYTF. DNA of the CDR3: TGTGCCAGCAGTTATAGGGGGCTACGGGCCGACGGCTACACCTTC.